This T cell receptor (beta chain) was recovered during a study of T cells in Graves' hyperthyroidism and ophthalmopathy. Findings of the study overall: Separation of ophthalmopathy from stable hyperthyroidism was achieved by a 13 V-J model. Before onset, by a median of 6.5 months, the model predicted ophthalmopathy.

Clinical symptoms, serum thyroxine and TRAb, thyroid ultrasound and orbital computed tomography were used for the diagnoses. Concerning this clonotype itself: Its antigen is as yet unknown.

TCR beta CDR3 regions were amplified from RNA. A first-round RT-PCR of the TCR CDR3 used the HTBI primer set. One entry per CDR3 protein, called by TCRdb with MiXCR from the multiplex PCR reads. This sample yields about 640,000 distinct CDR3 sequences, of which just under 45% are seen a single time; 6.5% to 9% belongs to the top ten. The sequenced sample consisted of peripheral blood or thyroid tissue (not recorded which). The source of this sequence is an adult man with Graves' disease, either hyperthyroidism or ophthalmopathy (not recorded which).

In nucleotides, the CDR3 is TGTGCCAGCAGTTTCCGCCGGGACATCACTGAAGCTTTCTTT. Its protein product is CASSFRRDITEAFF. This chain joins TRBV2 and TRBJ1-1, with D possibly being TRBD1 (6 bases). The CDR3 has 14 amino acids. CDR1 and CDR2 (germline): SNHLY, FYNNEI. V was pared by 5 bases and J by 4 bases, with 14 bases between.